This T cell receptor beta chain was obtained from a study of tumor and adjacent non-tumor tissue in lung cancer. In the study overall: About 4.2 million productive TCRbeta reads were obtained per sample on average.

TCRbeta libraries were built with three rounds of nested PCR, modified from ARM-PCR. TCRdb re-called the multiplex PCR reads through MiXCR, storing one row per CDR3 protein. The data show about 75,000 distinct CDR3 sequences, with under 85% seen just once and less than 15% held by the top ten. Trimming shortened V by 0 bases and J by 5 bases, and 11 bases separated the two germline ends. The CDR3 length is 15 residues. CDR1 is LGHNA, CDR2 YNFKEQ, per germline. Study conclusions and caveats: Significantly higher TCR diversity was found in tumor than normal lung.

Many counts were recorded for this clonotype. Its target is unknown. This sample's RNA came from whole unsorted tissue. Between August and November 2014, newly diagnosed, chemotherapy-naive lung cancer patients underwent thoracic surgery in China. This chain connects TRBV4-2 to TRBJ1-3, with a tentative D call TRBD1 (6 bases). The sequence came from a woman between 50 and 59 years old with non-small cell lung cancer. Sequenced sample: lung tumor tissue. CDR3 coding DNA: TGTGCCAGCAGCCAAGAGACAGGAGGGCGAAACACCATATATTTT. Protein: CASSQETGGRNTIYF.